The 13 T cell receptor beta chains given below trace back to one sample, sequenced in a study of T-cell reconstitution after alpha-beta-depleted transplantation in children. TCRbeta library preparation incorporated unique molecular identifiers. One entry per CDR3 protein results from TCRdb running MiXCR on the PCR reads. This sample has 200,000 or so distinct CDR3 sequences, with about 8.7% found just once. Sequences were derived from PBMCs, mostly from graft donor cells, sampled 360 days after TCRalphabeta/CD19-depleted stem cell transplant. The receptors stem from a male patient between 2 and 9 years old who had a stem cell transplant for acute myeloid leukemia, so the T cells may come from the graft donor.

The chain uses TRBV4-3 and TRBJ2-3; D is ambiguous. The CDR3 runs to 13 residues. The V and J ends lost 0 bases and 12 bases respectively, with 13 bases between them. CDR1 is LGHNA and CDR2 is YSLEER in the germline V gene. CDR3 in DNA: TGCGCCAGCAGCCAAGATCGCACTTATCTTCAGTATTTT. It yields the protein CASSQDRTYLQYF.

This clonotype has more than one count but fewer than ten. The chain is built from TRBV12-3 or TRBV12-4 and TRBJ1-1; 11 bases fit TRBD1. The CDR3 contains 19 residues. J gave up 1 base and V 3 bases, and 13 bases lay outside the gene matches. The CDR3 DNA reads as TGTGCCAGCAGTTTTTTCCGTTTAGGGACAGGGGGTCCGAACACTGAAGCTTTCTTT. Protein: CASSFFRLGTGGPNTEAFF.

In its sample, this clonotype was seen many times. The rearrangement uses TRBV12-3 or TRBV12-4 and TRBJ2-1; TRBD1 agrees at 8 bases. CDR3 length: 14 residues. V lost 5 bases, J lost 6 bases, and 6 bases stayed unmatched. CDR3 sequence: CASSADRGLNEQFF. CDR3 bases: TGTGCCAGCAGTGCCGACAGGGGCCTCAATGAGCAGTTCTTC.

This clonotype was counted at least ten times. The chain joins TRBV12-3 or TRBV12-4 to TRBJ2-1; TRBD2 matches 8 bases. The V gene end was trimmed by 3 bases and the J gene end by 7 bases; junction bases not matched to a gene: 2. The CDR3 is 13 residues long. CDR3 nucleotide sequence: TGTGCCAGCAGTTTTGCTAGCGGGAATGAGCAGTTCTTC. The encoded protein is CASSFASGNEQFF.

The DNA of the CDR3 is TGCGCCAGCAGCACGAGCGGGACGGCCCCCCGCTACGAGCAGTACTTC. It yields the protein CASSTSGTAPRYEQYF. The rearrangement uses TRBV4-3 and TRBJ2-7; 7 nucleotides line up with TRBD2. Unmatched junction bases numbered 13, after V lost 5 bases and J lost 3 bases. Germline CDR1 and CDR2: LGHNA and YSLEER. CDR3 length equals 16 residues.

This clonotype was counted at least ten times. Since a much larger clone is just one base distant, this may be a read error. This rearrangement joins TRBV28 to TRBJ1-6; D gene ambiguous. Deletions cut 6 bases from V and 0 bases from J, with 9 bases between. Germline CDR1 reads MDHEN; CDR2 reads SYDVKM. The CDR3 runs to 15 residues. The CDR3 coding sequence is TGTGCCAGCAGGGAACAGAGCTCCTATAATTCACCCCTCCACTTT. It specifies CASREQSSYNSPLHF.

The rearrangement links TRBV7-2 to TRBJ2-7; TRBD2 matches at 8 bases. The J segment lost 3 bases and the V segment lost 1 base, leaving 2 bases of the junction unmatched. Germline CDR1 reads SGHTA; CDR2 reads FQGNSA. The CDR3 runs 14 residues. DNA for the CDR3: TGTGCCAGCAGCTTAGTACTAGCGGACTACGAGCAGTACTTC. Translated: CASSLVLADYEQYF.

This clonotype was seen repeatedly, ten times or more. CDR3 DNA sequence: TGCGCCAGCAGCTTTGCACCGTTAGCTGACACCGGGGAGCTGTTTTTT. This translates into CASSFAPLADTGELFF. The chain employs TRBV5-1 and TRBJ2-2; no firm D call. Germline CDR1 reads SGHRS; CDR2 reads YFSETQ. The CDR3 sequence is 16 residues long. The V end lost 2 bases, the J end lost 3 bases, and 14 bases lay between the germline ends. The variable domain in full, completed from reference TRBV5-1 and TRBJ2-2, reads KAGVTQTPRYLIKTRGQQVTLSCSPISGHRSVSWYQQTPGQGLQFLFEYFSETQRNKGNFPGRFSGRQFSNSRSEMNVSTLELGDSALYLCASSFAPLADTGELFFGEGSRLTVL.

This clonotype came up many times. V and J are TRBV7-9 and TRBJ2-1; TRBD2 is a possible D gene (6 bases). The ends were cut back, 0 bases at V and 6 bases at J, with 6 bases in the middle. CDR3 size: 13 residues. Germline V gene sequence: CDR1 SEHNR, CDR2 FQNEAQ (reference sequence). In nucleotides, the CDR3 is TGTGCCAGCAGCTTAGCGGAGGGCAATGAGCAGTTCTTC. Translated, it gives CASSLAEGNEQFF.

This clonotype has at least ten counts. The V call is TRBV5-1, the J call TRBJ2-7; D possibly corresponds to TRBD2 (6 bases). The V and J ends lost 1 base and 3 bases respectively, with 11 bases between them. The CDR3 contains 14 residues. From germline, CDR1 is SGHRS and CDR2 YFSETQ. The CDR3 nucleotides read TGCGCCAGCAGCTTGCATCGGAGGGGCTACGAGCAGTACTTC. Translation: CASSLHRRGYEQYF.

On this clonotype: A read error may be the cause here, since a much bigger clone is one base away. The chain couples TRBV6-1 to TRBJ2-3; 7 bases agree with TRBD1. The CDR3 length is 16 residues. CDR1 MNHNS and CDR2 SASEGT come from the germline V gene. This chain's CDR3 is CARSGTGAWGLDTQYF. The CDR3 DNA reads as TGTGCCAGGAGTGGAACAGGGGCCTGGGGGTTAGATACGCAGTATTTT.

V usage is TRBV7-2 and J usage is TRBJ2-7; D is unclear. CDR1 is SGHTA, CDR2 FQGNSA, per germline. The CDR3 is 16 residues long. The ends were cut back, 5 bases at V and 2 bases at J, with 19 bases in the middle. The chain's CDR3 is CASSPTRSSPAYEQYF. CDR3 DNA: TGTGCCAGCAGCCCAACCCGAAGTAGTCCCGCCTACGAGCAGTACTTC.

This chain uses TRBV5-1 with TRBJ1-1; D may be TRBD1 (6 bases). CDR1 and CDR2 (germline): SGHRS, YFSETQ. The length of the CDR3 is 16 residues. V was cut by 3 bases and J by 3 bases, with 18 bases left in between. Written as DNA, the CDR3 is TGCGCCAGCAGCTCCCGGGCAGGGGACGCGGACACTGAAGCTTTCTTT. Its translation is CASSSRAGDADTEAFF.